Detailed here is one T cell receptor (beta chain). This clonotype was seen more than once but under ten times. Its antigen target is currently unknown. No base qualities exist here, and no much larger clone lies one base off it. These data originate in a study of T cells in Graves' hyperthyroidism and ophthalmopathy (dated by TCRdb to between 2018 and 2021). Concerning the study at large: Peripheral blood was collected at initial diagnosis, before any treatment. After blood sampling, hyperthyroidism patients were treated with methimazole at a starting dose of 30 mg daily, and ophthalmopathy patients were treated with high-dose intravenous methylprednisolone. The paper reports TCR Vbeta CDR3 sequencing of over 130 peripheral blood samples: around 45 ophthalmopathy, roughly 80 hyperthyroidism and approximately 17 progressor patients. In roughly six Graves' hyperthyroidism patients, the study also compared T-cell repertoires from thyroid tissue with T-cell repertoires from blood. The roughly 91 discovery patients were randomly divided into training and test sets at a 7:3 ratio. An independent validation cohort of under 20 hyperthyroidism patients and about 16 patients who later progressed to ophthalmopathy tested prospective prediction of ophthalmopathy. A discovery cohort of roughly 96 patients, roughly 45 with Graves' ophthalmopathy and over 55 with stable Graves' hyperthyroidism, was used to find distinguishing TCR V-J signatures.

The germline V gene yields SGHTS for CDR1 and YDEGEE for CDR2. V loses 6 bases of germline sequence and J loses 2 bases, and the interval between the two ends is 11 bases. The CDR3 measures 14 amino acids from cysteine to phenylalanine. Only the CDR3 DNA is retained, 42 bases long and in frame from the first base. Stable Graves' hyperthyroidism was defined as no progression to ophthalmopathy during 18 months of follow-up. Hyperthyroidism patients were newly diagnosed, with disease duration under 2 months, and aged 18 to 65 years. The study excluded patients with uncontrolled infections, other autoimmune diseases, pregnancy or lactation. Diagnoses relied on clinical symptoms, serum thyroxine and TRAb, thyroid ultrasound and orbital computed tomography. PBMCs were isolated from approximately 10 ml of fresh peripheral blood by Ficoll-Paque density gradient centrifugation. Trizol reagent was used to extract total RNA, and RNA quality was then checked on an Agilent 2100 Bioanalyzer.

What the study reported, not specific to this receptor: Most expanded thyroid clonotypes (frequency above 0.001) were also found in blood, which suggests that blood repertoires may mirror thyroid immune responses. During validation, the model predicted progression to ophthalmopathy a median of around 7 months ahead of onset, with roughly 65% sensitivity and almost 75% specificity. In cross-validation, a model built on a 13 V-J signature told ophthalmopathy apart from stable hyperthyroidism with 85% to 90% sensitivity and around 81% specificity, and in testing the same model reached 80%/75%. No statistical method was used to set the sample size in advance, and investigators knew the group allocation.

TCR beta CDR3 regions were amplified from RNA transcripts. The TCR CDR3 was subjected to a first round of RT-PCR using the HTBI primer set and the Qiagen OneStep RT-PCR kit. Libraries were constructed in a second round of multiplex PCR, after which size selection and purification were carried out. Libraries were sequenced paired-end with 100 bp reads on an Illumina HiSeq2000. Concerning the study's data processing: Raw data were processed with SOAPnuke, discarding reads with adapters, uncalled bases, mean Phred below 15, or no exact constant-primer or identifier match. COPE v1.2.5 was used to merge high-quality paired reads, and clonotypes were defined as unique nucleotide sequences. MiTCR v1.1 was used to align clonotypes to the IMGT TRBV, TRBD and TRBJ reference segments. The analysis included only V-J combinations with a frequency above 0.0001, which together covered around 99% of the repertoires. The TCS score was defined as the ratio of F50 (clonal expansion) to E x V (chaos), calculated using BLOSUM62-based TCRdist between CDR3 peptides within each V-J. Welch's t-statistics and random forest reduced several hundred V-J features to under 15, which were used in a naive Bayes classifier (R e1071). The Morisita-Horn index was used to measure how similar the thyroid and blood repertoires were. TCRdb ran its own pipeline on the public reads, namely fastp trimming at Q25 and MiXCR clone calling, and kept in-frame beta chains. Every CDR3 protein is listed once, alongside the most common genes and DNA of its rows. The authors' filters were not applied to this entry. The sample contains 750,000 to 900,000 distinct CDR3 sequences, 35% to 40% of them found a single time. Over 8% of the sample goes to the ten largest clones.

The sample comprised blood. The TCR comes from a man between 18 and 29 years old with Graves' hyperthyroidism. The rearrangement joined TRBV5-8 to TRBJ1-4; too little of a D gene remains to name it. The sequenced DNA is TGTGCCAGCAAAGTATACGAGACTAATGAAAAACTGTTTTTT. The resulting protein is CASKVYETNEKLFF.